The T cell receptor beta chain described here comes from a study of CD8 T cells in ankylosing spondylitis. CDR1 and CDR2 from the germline V gene are SGHKS and YYEKEE (reference sequence). V dropped 4 bases and J dropped 4 bases, with 14 bases sitting between them. The CDR3 runs 14 residues. A note on this clonotype: Its target is not known.

Libraries for TCR beta were made by quantitative 5'-RACE with molecular barcodes. One entry per CDR3 protein, called by TCRdb with MiXCR from the 5' RACE reads. The sample yields around 250,000 distinct CDR3 sequences, more than 25% seen once. The study, taken as a whole, reports: With a CD8+ phenotype, disease-linked clones were relatively rare in peripheral blood.

Sequenced material: blood, either unsorted or a sorted T cell fraction (not recorded which). This clonotype was obtained from a male donor with ankylosing spondylitis or in good health (not recorded which). This chain uses TRBV5-5 with TRBJ2-5; the D gene could be TRBD1 or TRBD2 (5 bases each). The CDR3 reads CASSPGEGRETQYF. The DNA for the CDR3 is TGTGCCAGCAGCCCGGGTGAGGGGAGAGAGACCCAGTACTTC.